This TCR beta chain originates from a study of blood T cell repertoires in COVID-19. In the study overall: Both acute and convalescent COVID-19 samples were obtained from the United States, Italy and Spain. The analysed material was cDNA or gDNA that came from T cells, B-cell-depleted T cells, or PBMCs.

As handled by the study authors: Amplified reference gene primers provided the basis for estimating nucleated cell counts. Produced via immunoSEQ multiplex PCR; TCRdb's table is partial and in-frame only. The DNA gave D and trimming, while V, J and clone size come from that table. The table lists a few hundred thousand clones, roughly 85% of them singletons. This clone was seen only a few times. Germline loops: CDR1 MNHEY, CDR2 SVGAGI. This CDR3 has 15 amino acids. The V gene lost 6 bases and the J gene lost 0 bases, with 13 bases spanning the gap. Sample: peripheral blood. This sequence originates from a human donor in a cohort sampled during active COVID-19. This chain joins TRBV6-5 and TRBJ2-3, with a weak D call TRBD1 (6 bases). The CDR3 loop is CASSPGHLSTDTQYF. The DNA for the CDR3 is TGTGCCAGCAGCCCGGGACACCTCAGCACAGATACGCAGTATTTT.